The 22 T cell receptor beta chains below all came from one sample that was sequenced in a study of blood T cell repertoires in COVID-19 (dated by TCRdb to about 2020). The library was obtained by the immunoSEQ multiplex PCR assay. TCRdb retrieved this table from immuneACCESS and kept in-frame rearrangements only. Not all clones are present; in checked studies, unresolved V genes account for under half, and no reason is known for the remainder. This sample is represented by 150,000 to 200,000 clones; 85% of them were singletons. 3% to 3.5% of the sample is in the top ten clones. Input material: peripheral blood. The receptors were gathered from a human donor with acute or convalescent COVID-19. The donor label of this sample is uncertain.

The J gene is TRBJ2-7, the V gene TRBV11-1; possibly TRBD2 for D (5 bases). This CDR3 is built from 14 residues. V was shortened by 5 bases and J by 2 bases, with 13 bases between the two germline ends. Looked up from germline, CDR1 is SGHAT and CDR2 is FQDESV (reference sequence). CDR3 amino acids: CASSETREPYEQYF. Written as DNA, the CDR3 is TGTGCCAGCAGCGAGACAAGGGAGCCCTACGAGCAGTACTTC.

The gene calls are TRBV3-1 (or the pseudogene TRBV3-2) and TRBJ1-2; D is unresolved. CDR1 and CDR2 from the germline V gene are LGHDT and YNNKEL (reference sequence). The germline V and J ends were trimmed by 0 bases and 8 bases, with 13 bases remaining between them. The CDR3 has 14 residues. The CDR3 sequence: CASSQDLGVFGYTF. DNA of the CDR3: TGTGCCAGCAGCCAAGATCTAGGTGTCTTCGGCTACACCTTC.

This clone was detected many times. This chain connects TRBV4-2 to TRBJ2-5, with a weak D call TRBD2 (7 bases). CDR1 and CDR2 (germline): LGHNA, YNFKEQ. V gave up 0 bases and J gave up 5 bases, with 16 bases separating them. There are 16 residues in the CDR3. Written as DNA, the CDR3 is TGTGCCAGCAGCCAAGAAGGGGCGGGGGCGCGGGAGACCCAGTACTTC. Its translation is CASSQEGAGARETQYF.

The J gene is TRBJ2-3, the V gene TRBV4-1, with TRBD2 identical over 10 bases. V gave up 0 bases and J gave up 5 bases; unmatched junction bases: 2. This CDR3 comprises 15 residues. CDR1 MGHRA and CDR2 YSYEKL come from the germline V gene. This chain's CDR3 is CASSQEASGRDTQYF. In DNA, the CDR3 is TGCGCCAGCAGCCAAGAGGCTAGCGGGAGAGATACGCAGTATTTT.

V gene TRBV19 combines with J gene TRBJ1-5, with TRBD1 as a possible D gene (6 bases). The CDR3 length is 17 residues. The germline gives CDR1 LNHDA, CDR2 SQIVND (reference sequence). The V end lost 5 bases, the J end lost 0 bases, and 17 bases lay between the germline ends. The CDR3 nucleotides are TGTGCCAGTAGTCCCCTGGACAGTTCGTTTAGCAATCAGCCCCAGCATTTT. Its translation: CASSPLDSSFSNQPQHF. The whole variable domain, filled in from reference TRBV19 and TRBJ1-5, reads DGGITQSPKYLFRKEGQNVTLSCEQNLNHDAMYWYRQDPGQGLRLIYYSQIVNDFQKGDIAEGYSVSREKKESFPLTVTSAQKNPTAFYLCASSPLDSSFSNQPQHFGDGTRLSIL.

This rearrangement joins TRBV9 to TRBJ1-1; D remains unclear. This CDR3 contains 15 residues. V was cut by 4 bases and J by 0 bases, with 13 bases left in between. From germline, CDR1 is SGDLS and CDR2 YYNGEE. Here the CDR3 reads CASSPRSLMNTEAFF. In nucleotides, the CDR3 is TGTGCCAGCAGCCCCCGGTCCCTCATGAACACTGAAGCTTTCTTT.

This chain joins TRBV4-3 and TRBJ2-7; D perhaps matches TRBD2 (7 bases). The CDR3 totals 16 residues. Trimming stripped 4 bases from V and 5 bases from J, with 21 bases between. CDR1 and CDR2 (germline): LGHNA, YSLEER. CDR3 amino acids: CASSPRGAGGQDEQYF. Here the CDR3 DNA reads TGCGCCAGCAGCCCTCGTGGCGCCGGGGGGCAGGACGAGCAGTACTTC.

The J gene is TRBJ2-7, the V gene TRBV19; weak D call: TRBD1 (6 bases). Germline CDR1 LNHDA, CDR2 SQIVND (reference sequence). The CDR3 is 15 residues long. Trimming pared 1 base from V and 5 bases from J, leaving 15 bases between. CDR3 coding DNA: TGTGCCAGTAGTATAGGGCGGACAGCTGTCCACGAGCAGTACTTC. Residues: CASSIGRTAVHEQYF.

The rearrangement links TRBV5-1 to TRBJ2-7; D remains unclear. CDR1 and CDR2 (germline): SGHRS, YFSETQ. The CDR3 consists of 16 residues. V lost 4 bases, J lost 3 bases, and 20 bases lay in between. In DNA form, the CDR3 reads TGCGCCAGCAGCCCCCACACCTTTCGCGGCCGCTACGAGCAGTACTTC. This gives the protein CASSPHTFRGRYEQYF.

The chain combines TRBV4-3 with TRBJ2-7, with 13 nucleotides matching TRBD2. CDR3 length: 15 residues. J was trimmed by 4 bases and V by 4 bases; bases with no gene match: 4. CDR1 is LGHNA, CDR2 YSLEER, per germline. The CDR3 bases are TGCGCCAGCAGCCGTGGACTAGCGGGAGTTTACGAGCAGTACTTC. This codes for CASSRGLAGVYEQYF.

This chain joins TRBV4-1 and TRBJ2-7, with a tentative D call TRBD1 (7 bases). The CDR3 length is 13 residues. Germline lookup yields CDR1 MGHRA and CDR2 YSYEKL. V gave up 2 bases and J gave up 7 bases, with 12 bases separating them. The DNA of the CDR3 is TGCGCCAGCAGCCAAAGATCAGGGGGGGAGCAGTACTTC. Protein sequence: CASSQRSGGEQYF.

The DNA for the CDR3 is TGTGCCAGTAGTAGCGGGGAGGCTGAAGCTTTCTTT. It encodes CASSSGEAEAFF. This chain joins TRBV19 and TRBJ1-1; D is unclear. CDR3 size: 12 residues. V was trimmed by 4 bases and J by 6 bases, leaving 9 bases between them. CDR1 and CDR2 (germline): LNHDA, SQIVND (reference sequence).

The V and J genes are TRBV27 and TRBJ1-6; D is perhaps TRBD1 (6 bases). V was trimmed by 4 bases and J by 0 bases, leaving 19 bases between them. This CDR3 has 19 residues. CDR1 and CDR2 (germline): MNHEY, SMNVEV (reference sequence). CDR3 amino acids: CASSSSGDPLSSYNSPLHF. CDR3 sequence (DNA): TGTGCCAGCAGTTCCTCAGGGGATCCACTAAGCTCCTATAATTCACCCCTCCACTTT.

The gene calls are TRBV7-3 and TRBJ1-1, with 7 bases matching TRBD1. V shed 3 bases, J shed 0 bases, and the junction held 7 bases outside the gene matches. Per germline, CDR1 SGHTA and CDR2 FQGTGA. The CDR3 has 16 amino acids. The CDR3 sequence is CASSLDRITMNTEAFF. The CDR3 DNA reads as TGTGCCAGCAGCTTGGACAGGATTACAATGAACACTGAAGCTTTCTTT. The full variable domain, rest sourced from reference TRBV7-3 and TRBJ1-1, is GAGVSQTPSNKVTEKGKYVELRCDPISGHTALYWYRQSLGQGPEFLIYFQGTGAADDSGLPNDRFFAVRPEGSVSTLKIQRTERGDSAVYLCASSLDRITMNTEAFFGQGTRLTVV.

The rearrangement links TRBV6-1 to TRBJ2-2; D might be TRBD1 (6 bases). Trimming cost V 2 bases and J 4 bases, with 11 bases left between them. The CDR3 spans 15 residues. Germline V CDR1 and CDR2: MNHNS, SASEGT. The CDR3 protein is CASSELQGATGELFF. CDR3 nucleotide sequence: TGTGCCAGCAGTGAATTACAGGGTGCCACCGGGGAGCTGTTTTTT.

The V gene is TRBV6-2 or TRBV6-3, the J gene TRBJ2-1; TRBD1 aligns across 7 bases. The CDR3 length is 16 residues. Germline trimming cut 0 bases from V and 2 bases from J; bases unmatched to any gene: 4. The germline gives CDR1 MNHEY, CDR2 SVGEGT. CDR3 protein: CASSYSDRATYNEQFF. As DNA, the CDR3 is TGTGCCAGCAGTTACTCTGACAGGGCTACCTACAATGAGCAGTTCTTC.

The chain recombines TRBV5-1 with TRBJ2-5; 9 nucleotides align to TRBD1. Trimming cost V 0 bases and J 3 bases; bases outside gene matches: 3. Germline V gene lookup returns CDR1 SGHRS and CDR2 YFSETQ. The CDR3 runs 15 residues. CDR3 sequence reads: CASSLGDRDEETQYF. DNA for the CDR3: TGCGCCAGCAGCTTGGGGGACAGGGATGAAGAGACCCAGTACTTC.

This chain connects TRBV9 to TRBJ1-2, with 8 bases fitting TRBD1. V was pared by 5 bases and J by 6 bases, with 12 bases of the junction left unmatched. Germline CDR1 SGDLS, CDR2 YYNGEE. The CDR3 is 15 amino acids. The CDR3 sequence is CASSYQGADIDGYTF. CDR3 DNA sequence: TGTGCCAGCAGTTACCAGGGGGCTGATATAGATGGCTACACCTTC. The full variable domain, its missing parts supplied by reference TRBV9 and TRBJ1-2, is DSGVTQTPKHLITATGQRVTLRCSPRSGDLSVYWYQQSLDQGLQFLIQYYNGEERAKGNILERFSAQQFPDLHSELNLSSLELGDSALYFCASSYQGADIDGYTFGSGTRLTVV.

This CDR3 reads CASSRTGEGGYTF. The CDR3 nucleotides are TGTGCCAGTAGTAGGACCGGCGAGGGTGGCTACACCTTC. The rearrangement joins TRBV19 to TRBJ1-2; D is undetermined. The CDR3 totals 13 residues. Germline V gene data show CDR1 as LNHDA and CDR2 as SQIVND (reference sequence). The ends were cut back, 4 bases at V and 7 bases at J, with 13 bases in the middle.

Only one count was recorded for this clone. V is TRBV9 and J is TRBJ2-3, with D maybe TRBD2 (7 bases). The CDR3 length is 17 residues. Germline V gives CDR1 SGDLS, CDR2 YYNGEE. Trimming cost V 4 bases and J 2 bases, with 20 bases left between them. The CDR3 bases are TGTGCCAGCAGCTCTCCCCCGAGGGGGGGAATCACAGATACGCAGTATTTT. Amino acids: CASSSPPRGGITDTQYF.

This chain joins TRBV5-4 and TRBJ2-3; 7 bases are a match to TRBD2. J was trimmed by 0 bases and V by 3 bases; bases with no gene match: 10. This CDR3 spans 17 amino acids. Germline V gene sequence: CDR1 SGHNT, CDR2 YYREEE (reference sequence). The CDR3 nucleotides are TGTGCCAGCAGCTCCCCCTCGATCGGGGGGAGCACAGATACGCAGTATTTT. The encoded protein is CASSSPSIGGSTDTQYF.

CDR3 bases: TGCAGCGTTGGCCGGACAGGGGCGACGGGAGCCGAAGCTTTCTTT. Protein: CSVGRTGATGAEAFF. This rearrangement joins TRBV29-1 to TRBJ1-1; 9 positions match TRBD1. CDR1 and CDR2 (germline): SQVTM, ANQGSEA. CDR3 length equals 15 residues. V shed 4 bases, J shed 8 bases, and the junction held 14 bases outside the gene matches.